The 2 T cell receptor beta chains below all came from one sample that was sequenced in a study of control samples from healthy donors and cancer patients. Clones were sequenced by immunoSEQ multiplex PCR, and TCRdb holds only the in-frame ones, with some missing. Of 80,000 to 100,000 clones in the sample, more than 90% were seen once. The specimen was blood. The receptors originated from a human donor in good health. The donor label of this sample is uncertain.

The chain combines TRBV6-6 with TRBJ2-7; 12 bases are a match to TRBD1. After removal of 6 bases from V and 6 bases from J, the junction contained 12 bases not matched to a gene. CDR3 length: 16 residues. Germline-derived CDR1 and CDR2 are MNHNY and SVGAGI (reference sequence). The CDR3 sequence is CASSPVGTGGKREQYF. The CDR3 region has the DNA TGTGCCAGCAGCCCCGTGGGGACAGGGGGCAAGCGCGAGCAGTACTTC.

CDR3 in amino acids: CASSPLTGLDTEAFF. The CDR3 DNA reads as TGTGCCAGCTCACCCCTGACAGGGTTGGACACTGAAGCTTTCTTT. The V and J genes are TRBV18 and TRBJ1-1; TRBD1 matches 7 bases. CDR1 and CDR2 from the germline V gene are KGHSH and LQKENI. V was clipped by 3 bases and J by 3 bases; unmatched bases: 7. This CDR3 has 15 amino acids. The entire variable domain, with the rest obtained from reference TRBV18 and TRBJ1-1, is as follows: NAGVMQNPRHLVRRRGQEARLRCSPMKGHSHVYWYRQLPEEGLKFMVYLQKENIIDESGMPKERFSAEFPKEGPSILRIQQVVRGDSAAYFCASSPLTGLDTEAFFGQGTRLTVV.